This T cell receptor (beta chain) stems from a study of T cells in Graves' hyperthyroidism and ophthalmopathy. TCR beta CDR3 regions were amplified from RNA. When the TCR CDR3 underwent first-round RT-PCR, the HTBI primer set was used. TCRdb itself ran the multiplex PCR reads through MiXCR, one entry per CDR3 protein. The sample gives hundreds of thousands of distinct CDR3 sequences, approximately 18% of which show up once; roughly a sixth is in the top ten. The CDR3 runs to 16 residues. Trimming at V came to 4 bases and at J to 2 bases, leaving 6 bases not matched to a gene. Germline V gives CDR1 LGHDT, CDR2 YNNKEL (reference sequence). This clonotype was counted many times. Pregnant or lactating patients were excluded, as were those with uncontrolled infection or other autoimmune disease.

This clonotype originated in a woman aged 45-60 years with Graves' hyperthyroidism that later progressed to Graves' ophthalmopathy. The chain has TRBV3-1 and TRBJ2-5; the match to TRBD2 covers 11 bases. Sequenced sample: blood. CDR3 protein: CASSPPSGGKQETQYF. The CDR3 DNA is TGTGCCAGCAGCCCCCCTAGCGGGGGGAAACAAGAGACCCAGTACTTC.